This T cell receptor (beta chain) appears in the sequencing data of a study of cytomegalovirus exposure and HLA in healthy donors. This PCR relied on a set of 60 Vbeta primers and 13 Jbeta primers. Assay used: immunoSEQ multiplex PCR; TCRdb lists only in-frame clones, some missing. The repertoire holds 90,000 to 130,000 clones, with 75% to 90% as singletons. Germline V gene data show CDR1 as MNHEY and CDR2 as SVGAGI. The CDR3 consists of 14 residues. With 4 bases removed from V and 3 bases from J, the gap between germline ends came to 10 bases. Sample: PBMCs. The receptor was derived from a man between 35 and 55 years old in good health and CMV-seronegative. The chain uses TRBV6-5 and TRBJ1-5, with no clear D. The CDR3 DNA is TGTGCCAGCAGTTCTACCCAGGACAATCAGCCCCAGCATTTT. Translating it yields CASSSTQDNQPQHF.